The 26 T cell receptor beta chains presented below share a single source sample, sequenced in a study of CXCR3-negative and CXCR3-positive naive CD8 T cells. General study results and limits: Comparison of naive cells showed more hydrophobic TRB CDR3s in CXCR3-positive than in CXCR3-negative naive cells.

These receptors lack a known antigen. 5' RACE that incorporated UMI labels was used to prepare the TRB cDNA libraries. TCRdb re-called the 5' RACE reads, yielding one record per CDR3 amino acid sequence without DNA. Its clone listing holds tens of thousands of distinct CDR3 sequences. Sequenced material: naive CXCR3+ CD8+ T cells from blood. Subset specified: CD45RO-CCR7+CD27+CD95- naive CD8+ T cells expressing CXCR3 (TNR3+). These receptors originate from a human donor in good health. Some clones in this sample may be carry-over from other donors' samples.

The chain joins TRBV9 to TRBJ1-6; TCRdb gives TRBD1 as the D gene, but with no DNA this cannot be confirmed. Per germline, CDR1 SGDLS and CDR2 YYNGEE. The CDR3 totals 15 residues. The CDR3 sequence: CASSAGTGANSPLHF.

The CDR3 is CASSQSGGWNTEAFF. The chain couples TRBV14 to TRBJ1-1; the D gene TCRdb calls, TRBD1, cannot be checked with no DNA. The CDR3 extends over 15 amino acids. From germline, CDR1 is SGHDN and CDR2 FVKESK.

V gene TRBV20-1 combines with J gene TRBJ2-1. Germline V gene lookup returns CDR1 DFQATT and CDR2 SNEGSKA (reference sequence). CDR3 size: 13 residues. The CDR3 loop is CSVLASSYNEQFF.

The CDR3 here is CASSSLGGGGIHTSLAQYF. The V call is TRBV12-3 or TRBV12-4, the J call TRBJ2-3; lacking DNA, the TRBD1 call made by TCRdb goes unchecked. The CDR3 totals 19 residues.

The V call is TRBV15, the J call TRBJ2-3; TCRdb's D call of TRBD2 is untestable without DNA. Germline V gene sequence: CDR1 LNHNV, CDR2 YYDKDF (reference sequence). This CDR3 is 17 amino acids long. CDR3 in amino acids: CATSRDRAGFSTDTQYF.

The chain joins TRBV29-1 to TRBJ1-2; TCRdb selects TRBD1, and the lack of DNA leaves this call unchecked. The V gene's germline CDR1 is SQVTM and CDR2 ANQGSEA. The CDR3 is 13 residues long. CDR3: CSVSTGGGDGYTF.

The chain employs TRBV29-1 and TRBJ2-1; TCRdb indicates TRBD2, and absent DNA this call remains unverified. This CDR3 comprises 14 residues. Per the germline V gene, CDR1 is SQVTM and CDR2 is ANQGSEA. The chain's CDR3 is CSAPAESSYNEQFF.

This chain's CDR3 is CSAPPIAGGPDTQYF. The chain is built from TRBV20-1 and TRBJ2-3; TCRdb's D call of TRBD2 is untestable without DNA. Per the germline V gene, CDR1 is DFQATT and CDR2 is SNEGSKA (reference sequence). There are 15 residues in the CDR3.

The chain combines TRBV11-2 with TRBJ2-1; TCRdb's assignment of TRBD2 cannot be checked, as there is no DNA. The CDR3 is 16 residues long. Germline values: CDR1 SGHAT, CDR2 FQNNGV. The CDR3 sequence: CASSLHSSGGPSGQFF.

The rearrangement links TRBV9 to TRBJ2-1; the TRBD2 assignment by TCRdb is unverifiable without DNA. Germline CDR1 SGDLS, CDR2 YYNGEE. CDR3 length equals 15 residues. The CDR3 spells CASSVRGAGADEQFF.

The chain is built from TRBV5-1 and TRBJ2-1; TCRdb calls TRBD2, which cannot be checked without DNA. This CDR3 has 16 amino acids. In germline, CDR1 is SGHRS, CDR2 YFSETQ. The CDR3: CASSDTSGGAYNEQFF.

The V and J genes are TRBV11-2 and TRBJ2-7; TCRdb selects TRBD2, and the lack of DNA leaves this call unchecked. The CDR3 has 17 amino acids. Germline loops: CDR1 SGHAT, CDR2 FQNNGV. The CDR3 loop is CASSLAATSGGREEQYF. The whole variable domain, remainder taken from reference TRBV11-2 and TRBJ2-7, is EAGVAQSPRYKIIEKRQSVAFWCNPISGHATLYWYQQILGQGPKLLIQFQNNGVVDDSQLPKDRFSAERLKGVDSTLKIQPAKLEDSAVYLCASSLAATSGGREEQYFGPGTRLTVT.

The CDR3 spells CASSPTEGGTPYEQYF. The chain joins TRBV4-1 to TRBJ2-7; TCRdb selects TRBD1, and the lack of DNA leaves this call unchecked. The CDR3 consists of 16 residues. Germline CDR1 MGHRA, CDR2 YSYEKL.

J is TRBJ2-3 and V is TRBV6-2 or TRBV6-3. Germline V gene lookup returns CDR1 MNHEY and CDR2 SVGEGT. The CDR3 loop spans 12 amino acids. The CDR3 reads CASSHSTDTQYF.

V and J are TRBV12-3 or TRBV12-4 and TRBJ2-1; TCRdb outputs TRBD1, but without DNA this stays unchecked. CDR3 length: 16 amino acids. The CDR3 region is CASSSLGQGNYNEQFF.

The chain couples TRBV11-2 to TRBJ2-7; TCRdb picks TRBD1, but there is no DNA to check that call. The germline V gene encodes CDR1 SGHAT and CDR2 FQNNGV. This CDR3 region has 12 residues. The CDR3 spells CASGRGLDEQYF.

The gene calls are TRBV29-1 and TRBJ2-2; TCRdb calls TRBD1, which cannot be checked without DNA. CDR3 length: 15 amino acids. Per the germline V gene, CDR1 is SQVTM and CDR2 is ANQGSEA. The CDR3 is CSVIGDRTNTGELFF.

This chain joins TRBV12-3 or TRBV12-4 and TRBJ1-5; without DNA, the TCRdb call of TRBD1 cannot be checked. This CDR3 spans 13 amino acids. CDR3 protein: CASGRRDRQPQHF.

The chain recombines TRBV28 with TRBJ1-6. In germline, CDR1 is MDHEN, CDR2 SYDVKM. The CDR3 loop spans 13 amino acids. This chain's CDR3 is CASLAGFNSPLHF.

The chain joins TRBV5-1 to TRBJ1-1. Germline V CDR1 and CDR2: SGHRS, YFSETQ. The CDR3 length is 11 residues. CDR3 sequence reads: CASSLEGNAFF.

V gene TRBV29-1 combines with J gene TRBJ2-3; there is no DNA to check the TCRdb D call of TRBD2. Germline V gene lookup returns CDR1 SQVTM and CDR2 ANQGSEA. CDR3 length: 15 amino acids. CDR3 amino acids: CSVDLSGRITDTQYF.

The rearrangement links TRBV12-3 or TRBV12-4 to TRBJ2-5; TCRdb's assignment of TRBD1 cannot be checked, as there is no DNA. This CDR3 is built from 15 residues. The CDR3 spells CASRPGQANQETQYF.

The chain carries TRBV14 and TRBJ1-1; with no DNA, the TCRdb D assignment of TRBD1 cannot be verified. The CDR3 sequence is 13 residues long. CDR1 is SGHDN and CDR2 is FVKESK in the germline V gene. The CDR3: CASSQFQGTEAFF.

V usage is TRBV12-3 or TRBV12-4 and J usage is TRBJ1-6; no DNA is available, so the TRBD1 call from TCRdb remains unchecked. CDR3 size: 12 residues. The CDR3 sequence is CASSPGTLPLHF.

V usage is TRBV6-4 and J usage is TRBJ1-2; TCRdb calls TRBD1, which cannot be checked without DNA. Germline CDR1 MRHNA, CDR2 SNTAGT. This CDR3 is 13 amino acids long. Here the CDR3 reads CASSDSTGGGYTF.

The chain recombines TRBV4-3 with TRBJ2-7; the TCRdb D gene call, TRBD1, has no DNA to confirm it. The CDR3 has 15 amino acids. Per germline, CDR1 LGHNA and CDR2 YSLEER. The CDR3 sequence: CASSQDRQGSYEQYF.